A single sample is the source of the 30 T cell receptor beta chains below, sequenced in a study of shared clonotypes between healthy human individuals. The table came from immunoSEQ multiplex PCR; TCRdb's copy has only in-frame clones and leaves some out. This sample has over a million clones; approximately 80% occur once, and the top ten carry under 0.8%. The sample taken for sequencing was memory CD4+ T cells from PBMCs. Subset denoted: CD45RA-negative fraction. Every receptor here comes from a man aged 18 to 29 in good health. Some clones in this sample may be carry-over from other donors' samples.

This CDR3 is CASKAGVFYNEQFF. As DNA, the CDR3 is TGTGCCAGCAAAGCGGGAGTTTTCTACAATGAGCAGTTCTTC. V is TRBV6-1 and J is TRBJ2-1, with TRBD2 matching over 8 bases. V shed 7 bases, J shed 3 bases, and the junction held 5 bases outside the gene matches. This CDR3 region has 14 residues. CDR1 is MNHNS and CDR2 is SASEGT in the germline V gene.

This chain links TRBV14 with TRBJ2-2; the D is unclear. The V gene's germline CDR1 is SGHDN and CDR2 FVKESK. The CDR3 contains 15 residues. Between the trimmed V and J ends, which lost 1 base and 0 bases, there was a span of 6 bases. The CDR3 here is CASSQVGPNTGELFF. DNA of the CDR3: TGTGCCAGCAGCCAAGTTGGGCCGAACACCGGGGAGCTGTTTTTT.

CDR3 bases: TGTGCCAGTAGGAAAGCAGGGGGCCGGGGGGAGCTGTTTTTT. It is translated as CASRKAGGRGELFF. V is TRBV19 and J is TRBJ2-2; 8 nucleotides line up with TRBD1. The V gene end was trimmed by 6 bases and the J gene end by 8 bases; junction bases not matched to a gene: 8. This CDR3 comprises 14 residues. Germline values: CDR1 LNHDA, CDR2 SQIVND (reference sequence). Together with reference TRBV19 and TRBJ2-2, the CDR3 gives the full variable domain: DGGITQSPKYLFRKEGQNVTLSCEQNLNHDAMYWYRQDPGQGLRLIYYSQIVNDFQKGDIAEGYSVSREKKESFPLTVTSAQKNPTAFYLCASRKAGGRGELFFGEGSRLTVL.

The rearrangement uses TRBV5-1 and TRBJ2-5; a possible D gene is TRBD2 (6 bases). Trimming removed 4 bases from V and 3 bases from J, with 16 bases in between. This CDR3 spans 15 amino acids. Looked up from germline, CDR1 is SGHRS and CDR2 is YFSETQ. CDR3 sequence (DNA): TGCGCCAGCAGCACTGGAAGGTCGGGGGAAGAGACCCAGTACTTC. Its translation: CASSTGRSGEETQYF.

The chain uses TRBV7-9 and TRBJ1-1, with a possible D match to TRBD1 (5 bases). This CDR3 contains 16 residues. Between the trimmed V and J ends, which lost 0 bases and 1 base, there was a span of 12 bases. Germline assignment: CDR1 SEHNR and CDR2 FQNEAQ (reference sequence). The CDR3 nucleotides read TGTGCCAGCAGCTTAGCGTGGGGGGTCACGAACACTGAAGCTTTCTTT. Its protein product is CASSLAWGVTNTEAFF.

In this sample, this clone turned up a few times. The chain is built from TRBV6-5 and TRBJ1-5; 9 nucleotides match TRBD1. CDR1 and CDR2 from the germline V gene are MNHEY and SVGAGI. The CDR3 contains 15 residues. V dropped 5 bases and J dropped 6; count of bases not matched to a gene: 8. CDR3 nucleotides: TGTGCCAGCAGTGCCCGACAGGGGGGTGGTCAGCCCCAGCATTTT. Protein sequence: CASSARQGGGQPQHF.

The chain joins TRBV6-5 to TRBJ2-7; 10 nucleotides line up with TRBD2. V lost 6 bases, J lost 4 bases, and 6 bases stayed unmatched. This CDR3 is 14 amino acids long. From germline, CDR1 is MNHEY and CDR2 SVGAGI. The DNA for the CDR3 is TGTGCCAGCAGCATCGGGACTAGCGCTTACGAGCAGTACTTC. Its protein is CASSIGTSAYEQYF.

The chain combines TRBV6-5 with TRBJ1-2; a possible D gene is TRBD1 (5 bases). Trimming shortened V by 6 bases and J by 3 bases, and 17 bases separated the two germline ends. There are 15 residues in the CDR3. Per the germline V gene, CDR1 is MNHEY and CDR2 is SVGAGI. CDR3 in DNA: TGTGCCAGCAGCCCCCCCGGCAGGGTTGACTATGGCTACACCTTC. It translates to CASSPPGRVDYGYTF.

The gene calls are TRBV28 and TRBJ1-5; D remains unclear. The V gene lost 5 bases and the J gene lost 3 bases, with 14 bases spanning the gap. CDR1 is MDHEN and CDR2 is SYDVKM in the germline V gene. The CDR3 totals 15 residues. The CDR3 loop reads CASSSGIRDNQPQHF. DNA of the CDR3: TGTGCCAGCAGTAGCGGGATCCGGGACAATCAGCCCCAGCATTTT.

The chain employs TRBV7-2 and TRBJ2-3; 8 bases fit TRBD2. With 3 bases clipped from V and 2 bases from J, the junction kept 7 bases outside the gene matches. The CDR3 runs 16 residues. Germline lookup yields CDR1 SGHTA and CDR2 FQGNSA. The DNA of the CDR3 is TGTGCCAGCAGCTTTAACGGACTAGCCCTCACAGATACGCAGTATTTT. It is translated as CASSFNGLALTDTQYF.

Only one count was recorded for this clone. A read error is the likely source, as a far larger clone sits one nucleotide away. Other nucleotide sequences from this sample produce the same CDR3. The CDR3 sequence: CASSLSSQETQYF. CDR3 in DNA: TGTGCCAGCAGTTTGAGTTCCCAAGAGACCCAGTACTTC. The rearrangement uses TRBV28 and TRBJ2-5; D is ambiguous. Looked up from germline, CDR1 is MDHEN and CDR2 is SYDVKM. The V end lost 3 bases, the J end lost 1 base, and 6 bases lay between the germline ends. The CDR3 consists of 13 residues.

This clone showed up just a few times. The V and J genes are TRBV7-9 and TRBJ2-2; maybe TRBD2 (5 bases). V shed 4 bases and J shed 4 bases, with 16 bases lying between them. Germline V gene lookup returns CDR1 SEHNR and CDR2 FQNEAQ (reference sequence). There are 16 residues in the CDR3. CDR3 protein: CASSSTLGLATGELFF. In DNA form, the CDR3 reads TGTGCCAGCAGCTCGACTCTTGGTCTAGCCACCGGGGAGCTGTTTTTT.

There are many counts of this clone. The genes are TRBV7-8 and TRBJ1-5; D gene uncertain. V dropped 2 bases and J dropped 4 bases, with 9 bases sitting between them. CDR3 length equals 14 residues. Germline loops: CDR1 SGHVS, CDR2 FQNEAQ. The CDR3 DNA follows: TGTGCCAGCAGCTTACTTGTAGGGAATCAGCCCCAGCATTTT. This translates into CASSLLVGNQPQHF. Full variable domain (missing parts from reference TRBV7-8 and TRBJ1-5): GAGVSQSPRYKVAKRGQDVALRCDPISGHVSLFWYQQALGQGPEFLTYFQNEAQLDKSGLPSDRFFAERPEGSVSTLKIQRTQQEDSAVYLCASSLLVGNQPQHFGDGTRLSIL.

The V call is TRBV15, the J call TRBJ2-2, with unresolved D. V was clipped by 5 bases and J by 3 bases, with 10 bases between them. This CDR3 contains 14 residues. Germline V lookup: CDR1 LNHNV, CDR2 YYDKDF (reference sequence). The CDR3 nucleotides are TGTGCCACCAGCGGCTCCTTCGACACCGGGGAGCTGTTTTTT. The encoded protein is CATSGSFDTGELFF.

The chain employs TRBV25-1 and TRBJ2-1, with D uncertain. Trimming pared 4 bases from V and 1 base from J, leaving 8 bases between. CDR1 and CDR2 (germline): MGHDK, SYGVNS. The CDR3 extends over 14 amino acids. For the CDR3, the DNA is TGTGCCAGCAGTGTTTTAAGTTCCTACAATGAGCAGTTCTTC. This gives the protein CASSVLSSYNEQFF.

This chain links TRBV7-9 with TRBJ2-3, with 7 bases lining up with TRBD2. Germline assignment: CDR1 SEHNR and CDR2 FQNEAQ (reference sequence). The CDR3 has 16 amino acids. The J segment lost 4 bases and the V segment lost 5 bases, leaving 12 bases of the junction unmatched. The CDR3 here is CASSLSRAGAADTQYF. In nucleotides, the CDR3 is TGTGCCAGCAGCCTCTCTCGGGCGGGAGCGGCAGATACGCAGTATTTT.

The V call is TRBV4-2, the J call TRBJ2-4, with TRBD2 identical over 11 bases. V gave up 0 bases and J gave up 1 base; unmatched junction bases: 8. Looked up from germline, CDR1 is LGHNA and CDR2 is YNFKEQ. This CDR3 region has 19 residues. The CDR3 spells CASSQDGISGRAAKNIQYF. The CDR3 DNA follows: TGTGCCAGCAGCCAAGATGGGATTAGCGGGAGGGCCGCCAAAAACATTCAGTACTTC.

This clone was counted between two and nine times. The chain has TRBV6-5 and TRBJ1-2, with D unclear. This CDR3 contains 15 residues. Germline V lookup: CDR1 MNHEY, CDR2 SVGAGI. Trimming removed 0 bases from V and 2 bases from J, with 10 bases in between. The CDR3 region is CASSYSTARNYGYTF. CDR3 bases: TGTGCCAGCAGTTACTCGACGGCCAGAAACTATGGCTACACCTTC.

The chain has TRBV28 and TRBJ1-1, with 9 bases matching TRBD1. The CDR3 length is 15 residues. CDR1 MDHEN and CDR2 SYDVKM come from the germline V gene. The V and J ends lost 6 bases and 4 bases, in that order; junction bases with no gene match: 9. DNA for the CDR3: TGTGCCAGCAGCCTAACAGGGGGCCGGGGCACTGAAGCTTTCTTT. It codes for CASSLTGGRGTEAFF.

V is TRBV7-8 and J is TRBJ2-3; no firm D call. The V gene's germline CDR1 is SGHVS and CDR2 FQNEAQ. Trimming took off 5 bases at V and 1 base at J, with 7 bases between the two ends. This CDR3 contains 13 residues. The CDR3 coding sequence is TGTGCCAGCAGCCCTGATCGCACAGATACGCAGTATTTT. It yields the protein CASSPDRTDTQYF.

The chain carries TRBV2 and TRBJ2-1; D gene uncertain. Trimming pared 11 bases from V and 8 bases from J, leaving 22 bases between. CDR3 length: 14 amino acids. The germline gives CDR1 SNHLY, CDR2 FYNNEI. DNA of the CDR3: TGTGCCGGCTGGGAAGGGATTACTGTCGATGAGCAGTTCTTC. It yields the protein CAGWEGITVDEQFF.

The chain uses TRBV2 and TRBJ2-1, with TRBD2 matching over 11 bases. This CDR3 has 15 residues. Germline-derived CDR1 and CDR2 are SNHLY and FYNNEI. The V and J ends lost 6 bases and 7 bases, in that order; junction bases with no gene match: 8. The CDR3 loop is CASSLAGGPSNEQFF. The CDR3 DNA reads TGTGCCAGCAGCTTAGCGGGAGGGCCCTCTAATGAGCAGTTCTTC.

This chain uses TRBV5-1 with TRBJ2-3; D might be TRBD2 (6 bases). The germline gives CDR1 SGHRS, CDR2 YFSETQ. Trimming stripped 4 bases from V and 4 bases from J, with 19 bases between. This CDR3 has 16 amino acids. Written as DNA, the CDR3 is TGCGCCAGCAGCCGCGGGACTTCAGTAGTCTCAGATACGCAGTATTTT. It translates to CASSRGTSVVSDTQYF.

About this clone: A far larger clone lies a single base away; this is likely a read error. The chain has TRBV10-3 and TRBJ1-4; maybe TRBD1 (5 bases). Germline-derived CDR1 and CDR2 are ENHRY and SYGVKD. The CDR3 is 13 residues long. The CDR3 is CAISGGAGEKLVF. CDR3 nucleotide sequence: TGTGCCATCAGTGGAGGGGCGGGTGAAAAACTGGTTTTT.

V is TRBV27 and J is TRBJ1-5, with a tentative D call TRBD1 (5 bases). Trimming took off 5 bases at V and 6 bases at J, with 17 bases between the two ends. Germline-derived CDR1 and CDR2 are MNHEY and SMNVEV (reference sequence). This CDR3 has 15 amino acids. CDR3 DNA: TGTGCCAGCAGTCCTTGGGGAGGGACGGCTCAGCCCCAGCATTTT. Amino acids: CASSPWGGTAQPQHF.

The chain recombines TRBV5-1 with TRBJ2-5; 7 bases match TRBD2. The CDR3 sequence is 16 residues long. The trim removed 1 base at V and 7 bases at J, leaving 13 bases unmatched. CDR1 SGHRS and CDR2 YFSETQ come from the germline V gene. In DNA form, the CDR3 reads TGCGCCAGCAGCTTGAGGGAGCTAGCGGCCGGGGGGACCCAGTACTTC. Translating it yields CASSLRELAAGGTQYF.

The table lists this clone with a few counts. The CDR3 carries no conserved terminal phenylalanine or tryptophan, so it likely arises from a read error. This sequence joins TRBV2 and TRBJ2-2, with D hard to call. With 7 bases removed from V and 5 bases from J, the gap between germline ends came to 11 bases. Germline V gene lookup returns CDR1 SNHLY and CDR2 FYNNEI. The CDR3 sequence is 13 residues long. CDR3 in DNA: TGTGCCAGCATGAGACAACCGACCGGGGAGCTGTTTCTT. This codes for CASMRQPTGELFL.

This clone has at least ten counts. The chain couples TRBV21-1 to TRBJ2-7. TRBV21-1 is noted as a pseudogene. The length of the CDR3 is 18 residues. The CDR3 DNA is TGTGCCAGCAGCAAAGAATTCGGGGCCTACCCTGGAAATTACGAGCAGTACTTC. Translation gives CASSKEFGAYPGNYEQYF.

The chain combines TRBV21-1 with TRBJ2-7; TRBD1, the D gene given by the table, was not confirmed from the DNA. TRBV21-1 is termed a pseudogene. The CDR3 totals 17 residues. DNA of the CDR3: TGTGCCAGCAGCAAGAGTCCCCAGGAGGGGGCCGGCTACGAGCAGTACTTC. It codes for CASSKSPQEGAGYEQYF.

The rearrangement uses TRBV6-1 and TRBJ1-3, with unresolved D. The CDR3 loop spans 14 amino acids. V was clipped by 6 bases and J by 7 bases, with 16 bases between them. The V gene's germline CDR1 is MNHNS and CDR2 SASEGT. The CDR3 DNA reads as TGTGCCAGCAGCCTTTTCAGCATTCCCAACACCATATATTTT. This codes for CASSLFSIPNTIYF.